The 19 T cell receptor beta chains reported below all come from one sample, sequenced in a study of CD8 T cells in ankylosing spondylitis. One entry per CDR3 protein, called by TCRdb with MiXCR from the 5' RACE reads. The sample has under 200,000 distinct CDR3 sequences, 9.5% to 13% seen once. Sequences were obtained from blood, either unsorted or a sorted T cell fraction (not recorded which). These receptors originate from a male donor with ankylosing spondylitis or in good health (not recorded which).

The rearrangement joins TRBV28 to TRBJ1-5; D is unclear. CDR1 is MDHEN and CDR2 is SYDVKM in the germline V gene. The CDR3 totals 15 residues. With 2 bases removed from V and 3 bases from J, the gap between germline ends came to 11 bases. This CDR3 is CASSLGPGINQPQHF. CDR3 sequence (DNA): TGTGCCAGCAGTTTAGGCCCGGGGATCAATCAGCCCCAGCATTTT.

This clonotype was seen a handful of times. The J gene is TRBJ1-3, the V gene TRBV4-2, with D possibly TRBD1 on 5 matching bases. Trimming shortened V by 4 bases and J by 2 bases, and 12 bases separated the two germline ends. The CDR3 spans 15 residues. The germline gives CDR1 LGHNA, CDR2 YNFKEQ. This CDR3 is CASSPDTQTGNTIYF. The CDR3 DNA sequence: TGTGCCAGCAGCCCGGACACGCAGACTGGAAACACCATATATTTT.

This clonotype came up many times. This chain uses TRBV6-1 with TRBJ2-1; D might be TRBD2 (6 bases). The CDR3 length is 15 residues. CDR1 is MNHNS and CDR2 is SASEGT in the germline V gene. Trimming took 8 bases from V and 2 from J, leaving 16 bases between them. CDR3 loop: CASSPRLDTYNEQFF. The CDR3 nucleotides read TGTGCCAGCTCCCCCCGACTAGACACCTACAATGAGCAGTTCTTC.

The chain uses TRBV7-2 and TRBJ2-5; D gene uncertain. The CDR3 extends over 15 amino acids. V was clipped by 6 bases and J by 2 bases, with 16 bases between them. The germline V gene encodes CDR1 SGHTA and CDR2 FQGNSA. The CDR3 DNA is TGTGCCAGCAGTTATCGAAGCCGTGGGCAAGAGACCCAGTACTTC. It encodes CASSYRSRGQETQYF.

This clonotype was seen ten or more times. V is TRBV12-3 or TRBV12-4 and J is TRBJ2-1; possible D gene TRBD2, 6 bases. The CDR3 consists of 14 residues. V was pared by 7 bases and J by 6 bases, with 16 bases between. The CDR3 loop is CASILTTRANEQFF. CDR3 in DNA: TGTGCCAGCATTCTAACGACTAGGGCCAATGAGCAGTTCTTC.

This clonotype was detected ten times or more. The V call is TRBV29-1, the J call TRBJ1-2; D perhaps matches TRBD1 (6 bases). Germline loops: CDR1 SQVTM, CDR2 ANQGSEA. The CDR3 contains 13 residues. Trimming shortened V by 6 bases and J by 6 bases, and 17 bases separated the two germline ends. CDR3 nucleotide sequence: TGCAGCGTCGACGGGGCAGGGGCTAATGGCTACACCTTC. Translation: CSVDGAGANGYTF.

Ten or more counts support this clonotype. The chain employs TRBV5-1 and TRBJ1-5, with a tentative D call TRBD1 (5 bases). V was clipped by 0 bases and J by 4 bases, with 8 bases between them. The length of the CDR3 is 14 residues. Germline CDR1 reads SGHRS; CDR2 reads YFSETQ. The CDR3 DNA is TGCGCCAGCAGCTTGGCCTCAGGGAATCAGCCCCAGCATTTT. Translation gives CASSLASGNQPQHF.

In its sample, this clonotype was seen many times. The gene calls are TRBV29-1 and TRBJ1-5, with D unresolved. This CDR3 contains 15 residues. Germline V lookup: CDR1 SQVTM, CDR2 ANQGSEA. The V gene lost 5 bases and the J gene lost 3 bases, with 17 bases spanning the gap. CDR3 sequence reads: CSVSEDKGFNQPQHF. The CDR3 nucleotides read TGCAGCGTTTCCGAAGATAAAGGCTTCAATCAGCCCCAGCATTTT.

This clonotype was detected many times. The V gene is TRBV20-1, the J gene TRBJ1-6; D call uncertain. The CDR3 runs 13 residues. Per germline, CDR1 DFQATT and CDR2 SNEGSKA (reference sequence). Trimming removed 0 bases from V and 8 bases from J, with 8 bases in between. The chain's CDR3 is CSARETNDSPLHF. The CDR3 coding sequence is TGCAGTGCTAGAGAGACTAACGATTCACCCCTCCACTTT.

This clonotype has at least ten counts. The chain joins TRBV20-1 to TRBJ2-1; D possibly corresponds to TRBD1 (7 bases). This CDR3 comprises 15 residues. Between the trimmed V and J ends, which lost 5 bases and 6 bases, there was a span of 20 bases. Germline CDR1 DFQATT, CDR2 SNEGSKA (reference sequence). This CDR3 reads CSAPSRGAVLNEQFF. The CDR3 coding sequence is TGCAGTGCTCCTTCCAGGGGGGCAGTACTCAATGAGCAGTTCTTC.

The table lists this clonotype with a few counts. V usage is TRBV27 and J usage is TRBJ2-1; tentative D call: TRBD2 (5 bases). Per germline, CDR1 MNHEY and CDR2 SMNVEV (reference sequence). V lost 8 bases to trimming and J lost 7 bases, with 12 bases between them. The length of the CDR3 is 12 residues. The CDR3 region has the DNA TGTGCCAGCCGACCGCGGGCTAATGAGCAGTTCTTC. It specifies CASRPRANEQFF.

This clonotype has at least ten counts. The chain links TRBV28 to TRBJ2-7; 8 nucleotides line up with TRBD1. Trimming cost V 6 bases and J 0 bases; bases outside gene matches: 7. The CDR3 consists of 15 residues. Germline values: CDR1 MDHEN, CDR2 SYDVKM. The CDR3: CASSPGGQNSYEQYF. The CDR3 DNA reads TGTGCCAGCAGCCCAGGGGGCCAGAACTCCTACGAGCAGTACTTC.

This clonotype appeared a few times. This chain links TRBV5-1 with TRBJ2-1; D not resolved. The V end was cut by 3 bases, the J end by 0 bases, with 10 bases between. The CDR3 sequence is 15 residues long. The germline V gene has CDR1 SGHRS and CDR2 YFSETQ. The CDR3 DNA sequence: TGCGCCAGCAGCTCCACTCGAGTCTCCTACAATGAGCAGTTCTTC. Translation: CASSSTRVSYNEQFF.

This clonotype has a handful of counts. The V and J genes are TRBV12-2 and TRBJ1-3. TRBV12-2 is a listed pseudogene. The CDR3 consists of 15 residues. Written as DNA, the CDR3 is TGTGCAAGTCGCTTAGCCAGGATGTTCTGGAACACCATATATTTT. Residues: CASRLARMFWNTIYF.

The DNA of the CDR3 is TGCGCCAGCAGCTTGCGAGGGGGCGGTAACACTGAAGCTTTCTTT. Amino acids: CASSLRGGGNTEAFF. V is TRBV5-1 and J is TRBJ1-1; TRBD1 agrees at 7 bases. CDR1 SGHRS and CDR2 YFSETQ come from the germline V gene. The V gene end was trimmed by 1 base and the J gene end by 2 bases; junction bases not matched to a gene: 5. The CDR3 has 15 amino acids.

This clonotype was seen at least ten times. The chain combines TRBV12-3 or TRBV12-4 with TRBJ2-3; 7 nucleotides line up with TRBD1. The ends lost 3 bases at V and 2 bases at J; junction bases unmatched: 5. CDR3 size: 15 residues. This CDR3 is CASSLGDSLTDTQYF. DNA of the CDR3: TGTGCCAGCAGTTTGGGGGACAGCCTCACAGATACGCAGTATTTT.

This clonotype was seen a few times. This sequence joins TRBV12-3 or TRBV12-4 and TRBJ2-1; TRBD2 might be the D (6 bases). The CDR3 runs to 18 residues. V lost 3 bases to trimming and J lost 0 bases, with 18 bases between them. This chain's CDR3 is CASSLRHALRGSYNEQFF. The CDR3, as DNA: TGTGCCAGCAGTTTGAGACATGCGTTGCGGGGCTCCTACAATGAGCAGTTCTTC.

This clonotype was seen at least ten times. The chain employs TRBV29-1 and TRBJ2-1, with 10 bases fitting TRBD2. This CDR3 region has 13 residues. Looked up from germline, CDR1 is SQVTM and CDR2 is ANQGSEA. Trimming took 6 bases from V and 6 from J; bases not matched to a gene: 5. The CDR3 region is CSVPGLATNEQFF. The CDR3 DNA is TGCAGCGTCCCGGGACTAGCGACCAATGAGCAGTTCTTC.

This clonotype was observed at least ten times. The chain uses TRBV6-5 and TRBJ2-2; 8 nucleotides line up with TRBD1. The CDR3 totals 15 residues. Germline V gene data show CDR1 as MNHEY and CDR2 as SVGAGI. The J segment lost 4 bases and the V segment lost 0 bases, leaving 1 base of the junction unmatched. CDR3 protein: CASSYSGQGTGELFF. The CDR3 DNA follows: TGTGCCAGCAGTTACTCCGGACAGGGCACCGGGGAGCTGTTTTTT.